This T cell receptor (beta chain) was observed in a study of human T cells and chemical hapten exposure. Study summary: A patient group, mainly female, showed alopecia areata, totalis or universalis. TCR yield per sample varied, mainly due to pooled library volumes. Study results and caveats: No change in TCRs above 1 in 1000 frequency was produced by DPC sensitization.

The study used a library that attached unique molecular identifiers to individual cDNA molecules. TCRdb reprocessed the RACE reads via MiXCR and lists one record per CDR3 protein. The sample records 75,000 to 100,000 distinct CDR3 sequences, about 9% being singletons. This clonotype came up a few times. Its antigen is undetermined. Germline V CDR1 and CDR2: SGHVS, FQNEAQ. Trimming left V 1 base short and J 4 bases short, with 11 bases between. This CDR3 is built from 15 residues. Stated time point: patch test 2, 6 weeks after DPC sensitization. Treatment meaning: therapeutic diphenylcyclopropenone sensitization with weekly scalp DPC.

Here the sequenced sample was whole blood, taken in connection with sensitization to the hapten diphenylcyclopropenone (DPC). This TCR was recovered from a woman aged 40 to 49 with alopecia areata. Some clones in this sample may be carry-over from other donors' samples. The V and J genes are TRBV7-8 and TRBJ2-1; D may be TRBD2 (7 bases). The CDR3 is CASSLGGGPYNEQFF. The CDR3 DNA follows: TGTGCCAGCAGCTTAGGCGGGGGCCCTTACAATGAGCAGTTCTTC.